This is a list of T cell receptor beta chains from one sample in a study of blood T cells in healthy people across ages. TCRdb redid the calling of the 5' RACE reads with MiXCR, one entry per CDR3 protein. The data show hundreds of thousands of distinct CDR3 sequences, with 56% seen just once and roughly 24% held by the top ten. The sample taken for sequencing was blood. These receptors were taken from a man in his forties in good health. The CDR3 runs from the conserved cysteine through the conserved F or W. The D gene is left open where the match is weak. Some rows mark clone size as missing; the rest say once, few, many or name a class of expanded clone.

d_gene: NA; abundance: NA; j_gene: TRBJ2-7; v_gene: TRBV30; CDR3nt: TGTGCCTGGAGTGTACCAGACCTTAACTACGAGCAGTACTTC; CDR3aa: CAWSVPDLNYEQYF
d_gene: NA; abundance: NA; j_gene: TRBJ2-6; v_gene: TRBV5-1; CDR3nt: TGCGCCAGCAGCTTGGGAGGGACAATTGGGGCCAACGTCCTGACTTTC; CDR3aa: CASSLGGTIGANVLTF
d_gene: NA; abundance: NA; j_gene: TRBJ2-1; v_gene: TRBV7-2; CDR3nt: TGTGCCAGCAGCTTATTACCGCGGTACCATGAGCAGTTCTTC; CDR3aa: CASSLLPRYHEQFF
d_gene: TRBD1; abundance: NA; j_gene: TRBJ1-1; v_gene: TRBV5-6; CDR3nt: TGTGCCAGCAGCTTCCCCGGACAGGGGGCTGAAGCTTTCTTT; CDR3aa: CASSFPGQGAEAFF
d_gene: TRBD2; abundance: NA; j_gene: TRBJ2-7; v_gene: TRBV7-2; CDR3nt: TGTGCCAGCAGCCCCGTAGCGGGACCCTACGAGCAGTACTTC; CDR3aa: CASSPVAGPYEQYF
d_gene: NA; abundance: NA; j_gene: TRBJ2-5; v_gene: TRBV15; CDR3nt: TGTGCCACCAGCAGAGACCGAGCTACGGGGGAGCAGTACTTC; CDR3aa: CATSRDRATGEQYF
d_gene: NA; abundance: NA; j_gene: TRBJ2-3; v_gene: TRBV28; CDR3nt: TGTGCCAGCAGTTTTAGGAGGTTCGGGGGTGATACGCAGTATTTT; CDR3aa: CASSFRRFGGDTQYF
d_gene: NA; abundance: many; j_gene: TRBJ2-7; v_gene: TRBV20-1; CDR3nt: TGCAGTGCTAGAGGCGATTGGAGCGAGCAGTACTTC; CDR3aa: CSARGDWSEQYF
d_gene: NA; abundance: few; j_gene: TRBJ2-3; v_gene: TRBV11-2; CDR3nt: TGTGCCAGCAGCCACGTGATGGGGCGCCTCGGCACAGATACGCAGTATTTT; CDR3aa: CASSHVMGRLGTDTQYF
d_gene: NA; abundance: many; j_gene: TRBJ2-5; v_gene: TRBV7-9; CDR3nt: TGTGCCAGCAGTTTATCGTTAGGCGAGACCCAGTACTTC; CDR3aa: CASSLSLGETQYF
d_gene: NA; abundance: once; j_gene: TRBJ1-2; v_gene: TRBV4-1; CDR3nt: TGCGCCAGCAGCCAAGATCTAATGGGGGGCTACACCTTC; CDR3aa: CASSQDLMGGYTF
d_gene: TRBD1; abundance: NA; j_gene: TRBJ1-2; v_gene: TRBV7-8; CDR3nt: TGTGCCAGCAGCCAGGGGGGCAGGACAGGGATTGGCGGCTACACCTTC; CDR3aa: CASSQGGRTGIGGYTF
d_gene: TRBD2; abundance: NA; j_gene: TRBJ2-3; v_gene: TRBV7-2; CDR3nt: TGTGCCAGTAGCTTCCGAACGGGGGGAGATACGCAGTATTTT; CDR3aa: CASSFRTGGDTQYF
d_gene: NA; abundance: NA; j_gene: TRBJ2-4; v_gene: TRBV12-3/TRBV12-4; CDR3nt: TGTGCCAGCAGTCCAGGGACTGGCCGGGGCATTCAGTACTTC; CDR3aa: CASSPGTGRGIQYF
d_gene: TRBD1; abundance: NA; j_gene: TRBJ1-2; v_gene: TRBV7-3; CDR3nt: TGTGCCAGCAGCTCACCCCGGGACAGCCGATATGGCTACACCTTC; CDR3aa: CASSSPRDSRYGYTF
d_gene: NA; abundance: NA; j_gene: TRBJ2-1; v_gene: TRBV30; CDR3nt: TGTGCCGGGAGTTCCCCTGTCGGTGAGCAGTTCTTC; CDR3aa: CAGSSPVGEQFF
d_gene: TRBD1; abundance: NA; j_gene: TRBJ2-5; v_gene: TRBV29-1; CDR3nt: TGCAGCGTTGGGGAAGGGACAGGGGTAGAGACCCAGTACTTC; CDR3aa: CSVGEGTGVETQYF
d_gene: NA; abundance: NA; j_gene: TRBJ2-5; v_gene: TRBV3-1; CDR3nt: TGTGCCAGCAGCCAATGGACAAACGGACGACAAGAGACCCAGTACTTC; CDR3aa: CASSQWTNGRQETQYF
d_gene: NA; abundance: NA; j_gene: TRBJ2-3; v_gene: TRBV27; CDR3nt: TGTGCCAGCAGTTTATCGGGGCAGATCTCAGATACGCAGTATTTT; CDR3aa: CASSLSGQISDTQYF
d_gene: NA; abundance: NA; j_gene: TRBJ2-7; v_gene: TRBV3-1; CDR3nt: NA; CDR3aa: CASRVGSGALYF
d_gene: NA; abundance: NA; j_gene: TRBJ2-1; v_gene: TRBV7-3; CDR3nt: TGTGCCAGCAGTTTCGGATACAATGAGCAGTTCTTC; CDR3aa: CASSFGYNEQFF
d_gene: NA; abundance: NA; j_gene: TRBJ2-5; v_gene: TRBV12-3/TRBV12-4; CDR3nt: TGTGCCAGCAGTTTCAGGGGATTAGAGACCCAGTACTTC; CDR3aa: CASSFRGLETQYF
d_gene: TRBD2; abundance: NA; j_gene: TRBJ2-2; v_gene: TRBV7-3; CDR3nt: TGTGCCAGCAGCGCTCTAGCGGGGGGGAACACCGGGGAGCTGTTTTTT; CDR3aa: CASSALAGGNTGELFF
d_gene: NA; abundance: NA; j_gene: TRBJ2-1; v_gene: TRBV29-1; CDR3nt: TGCAGCGTTGAAGTAAGTCGTATTCTAGCTAGCGAGCAGTTCTTC; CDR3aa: CSVEVSRILASEQFF
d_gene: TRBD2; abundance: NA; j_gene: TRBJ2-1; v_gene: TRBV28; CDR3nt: TGTGCCAGCGTTTCTGGTCCCCGACGCGGCGGGAGGACTTACAATGAGCAGTTCTTC; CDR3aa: CASVSGPRRGGRTYNEQFF
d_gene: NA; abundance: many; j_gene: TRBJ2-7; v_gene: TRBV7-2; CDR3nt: TGTGCCAGCAGCTTATCGGGCGGAGGCCGGGGGTACTTC; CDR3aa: CASSLSGGGRGYF
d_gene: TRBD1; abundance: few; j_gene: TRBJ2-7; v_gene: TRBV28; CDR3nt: TGTGCCACAGAATCCGGGACAGGCAGCTACGAGCAGTACTTC; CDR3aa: CATESGTGSYEQYF
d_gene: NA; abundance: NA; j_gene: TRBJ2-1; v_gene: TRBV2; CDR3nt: TGTGCCAGCAGCGGCGCCGCTAGCGAGCAGTTCTTC; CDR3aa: CASSGAASEQFF
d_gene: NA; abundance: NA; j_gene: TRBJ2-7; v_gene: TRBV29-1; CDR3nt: TGCCACTTCCACGGCGAGCAGTACTTC; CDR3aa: CHFHGEQYF
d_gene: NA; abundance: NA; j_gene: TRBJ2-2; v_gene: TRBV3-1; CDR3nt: TGTGCCAGCAGCCCCCCCGGGGAGCTGTTTTTT; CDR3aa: CASSPPGELFF
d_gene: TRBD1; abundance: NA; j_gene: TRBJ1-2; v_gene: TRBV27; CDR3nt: TGTGCCAGCAGTCACGACAGGGGGTATGGCTACACCTTC; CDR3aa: CASSHDRGYGYTF
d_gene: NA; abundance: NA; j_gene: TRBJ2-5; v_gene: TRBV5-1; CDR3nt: TGCGCCAGCAGCTTGGTCCAGAAACCTCAAGAGACCCAGTACTTC; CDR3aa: CASSLVQKPQETQYF
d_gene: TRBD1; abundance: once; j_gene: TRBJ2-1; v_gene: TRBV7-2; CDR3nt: TGTGCCAGCAGCTCCCAAACAGGGGCGCCTAATGAGCAGTTCTTC; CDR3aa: CASSSQTGAPNEQFF
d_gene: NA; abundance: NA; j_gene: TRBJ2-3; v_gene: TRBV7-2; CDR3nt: TGTGCCAGCAGCTTAGCGGGAGCATCCACAGATACGCAGGATTTT; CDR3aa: CASSLAGASTDTQDF
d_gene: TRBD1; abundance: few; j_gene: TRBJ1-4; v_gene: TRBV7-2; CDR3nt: TGTGCCAGCAGCCCCAGGACAGGGGCGACTAATGAAAAACTGTTTTTT; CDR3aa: CASSPRTGATNEKLFF
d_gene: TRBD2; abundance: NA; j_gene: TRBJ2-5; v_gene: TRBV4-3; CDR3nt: TGCGCCAGCAGCCCTCACGGACTAGCGGGAGAAAGTGAGCAGTACTTC; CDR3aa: CASSPHGLAGESEQYF
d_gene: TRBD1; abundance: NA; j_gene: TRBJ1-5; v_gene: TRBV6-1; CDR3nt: TGTGCCAGCAGTGAAGGTTTCCTTACCGGGACAGGGGAAGAGCCCCAGCATTTT; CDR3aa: CASSEGFLTGTGEEPQHF
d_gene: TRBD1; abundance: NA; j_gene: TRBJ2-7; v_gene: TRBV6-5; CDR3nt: TGTGCCAGCAGTTACTGGGCCGGGACAGGGCCGCTCCCTGGGGGCGAGCAGTACTTC; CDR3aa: CASSYWAGTGPLPGGEQYF
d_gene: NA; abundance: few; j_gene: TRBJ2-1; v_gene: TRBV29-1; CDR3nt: TGCAGCGTGGTAGCGGCGGGGGCGGGTGAGCAGTTCTTC; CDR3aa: CSVVAAGAGEQFF
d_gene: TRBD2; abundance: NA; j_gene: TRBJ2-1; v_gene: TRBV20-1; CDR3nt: TGCAGTGCTACTAGCGGGCCTCTCGGTGAGCAGTTCTTC; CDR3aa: CSATSGPLGEQFF